These 3 T cell receptor beta chains were sequenced from one sample in a study of blood T cells in healthy people across ages. A second PCR, run for about 6 to 12 cycles, used a sample-barcoded 5' primer plus a J-beta primer mix. Using its own MiXCR run on the 5' RACE reads, TCRdb lists one record per CDR3 protein. Here the sample spans more than 550,000 distinct CDR3 sequences, about a fifth being singletons. Material: blood. The receptors were sampled from a man in his sixties or seventies in good health.

The chain has TRBV5-1 and TRBJ2-3; no clear D. The germline gives CDR1 SGHRS, CDR2 YFSETQ. Between the trimmed V and J ends, which lost 1 base and 0 bases, there was a span of 9 bases. The CDR3 has 15 amino acids. In DNA form, the CDR3 reads TGCGCCAGCAGCTTGAGTGAACCTAGCACAGATACGCAGTATTTT. Translation gives CASSLSEPSTDTQYF.

There are a few counts of this clonotype. The junction differs from germline at one of its ends, possibly a read error. The chain uses TRBV7-3 and TRBJ2-3; weak D call: TRBD1 (5 bases). The CDR3 extends over 15 amino acids. Germline V gene sequence: CDR1 SGHTA, CDR2 FQGTGA. The CDR3 loop reads CASSLNPGKADTRYF. CDR3 nucleotide sequence: TGTGCCAGCAGCTTAAATCCAGGGAAGGCAGATACGCGGTATTTT.

On this clonotype: The germline gene is not matched at one end of the junction; a read error may be the cause. The rearrangement uses TRBV18 and TRBJ2-4; D remains unclear. CDR1 KGHSH and CDR2 LQKENI come from the germline V gene. The CDR3 is 16 amino acids. CDR3 bases: TGCGCCAGCTCACCAGAGGATCCCGGAGCCAAAAACATTCAGTACTTC. It is translated as CASSPEDPGAKNIQYF.